The TCR beta chain under discussion was sequenced for a study of technical replicates of blood from a handful of donors. The CDR3 extends over 14 amino acids. Germline V CDR1 and CDR2: SGHAT, FQNNGV. Trimming shortened V by 0 bases and J by 8 bases, and 13 bases separated the two germline ends. TCRdb keeps only in-frame clones here, not all; method: immunoSEQ multiplex PCR. The sample lists 75,000 to 95,000 clones; 90% to 97% were seen once. The chain recombines TRBV11-2 with TRBJ1-2; a weak D match, TRBD1 (6 bases). This receptor was obtained from a human donor in good health. Sequences were obtained from T cells isolated from PBMCs. The CDR3 reads CASSLDHTTGGYTF. CDR3 sequence (DNA): TGTGCCAGCAGCTTAGATCACACGACAGGAGGCTACACCTTC.